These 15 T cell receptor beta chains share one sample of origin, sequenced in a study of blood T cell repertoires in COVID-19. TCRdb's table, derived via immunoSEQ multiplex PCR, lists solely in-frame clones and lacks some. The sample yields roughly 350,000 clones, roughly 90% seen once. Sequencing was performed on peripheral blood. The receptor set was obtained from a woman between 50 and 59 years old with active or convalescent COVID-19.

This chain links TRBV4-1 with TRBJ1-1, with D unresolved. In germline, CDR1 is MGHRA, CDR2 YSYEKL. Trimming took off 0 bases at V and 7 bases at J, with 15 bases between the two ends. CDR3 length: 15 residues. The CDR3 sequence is CASSQDHGPGLEAFF. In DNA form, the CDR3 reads TGCGCCAGCAGCCAAGATCATGGGCCAGGTCTTGAAGCTTTCTTT.

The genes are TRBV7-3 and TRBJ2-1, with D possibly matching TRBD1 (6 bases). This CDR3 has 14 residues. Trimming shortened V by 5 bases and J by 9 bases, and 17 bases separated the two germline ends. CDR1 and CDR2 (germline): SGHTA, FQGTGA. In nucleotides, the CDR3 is TGTGCCAGCAGCCGAGGGGGAGAGTTGGGTGAGCAGTTCTTC. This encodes CASSRGGELGEQFF.

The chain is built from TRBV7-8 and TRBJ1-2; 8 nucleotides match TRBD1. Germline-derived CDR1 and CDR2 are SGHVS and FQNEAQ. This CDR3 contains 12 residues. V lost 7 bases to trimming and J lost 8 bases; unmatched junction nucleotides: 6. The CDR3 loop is CASTGQGGGYTF. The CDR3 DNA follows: TGTGCCAGCACCGGACAGGGAGGCGGCTACACCTTC.

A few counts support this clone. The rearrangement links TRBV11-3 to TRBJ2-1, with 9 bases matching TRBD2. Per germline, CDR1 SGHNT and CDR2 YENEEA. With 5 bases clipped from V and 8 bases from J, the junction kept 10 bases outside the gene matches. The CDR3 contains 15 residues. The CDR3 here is CASSQSSGTIYEQFF. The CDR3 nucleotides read TGTGCCAGCAGCCAATCTAGCGGGACTATATATGAGCAGTTCTTC.

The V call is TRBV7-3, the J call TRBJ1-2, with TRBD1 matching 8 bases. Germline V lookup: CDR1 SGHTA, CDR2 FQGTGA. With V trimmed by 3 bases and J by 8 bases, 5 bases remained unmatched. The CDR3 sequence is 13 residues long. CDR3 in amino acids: CASSFQDRGGYTF. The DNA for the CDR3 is TGTGCCAGCAGCTTCCAAGACAGGGGCGGCTACACCTTC.

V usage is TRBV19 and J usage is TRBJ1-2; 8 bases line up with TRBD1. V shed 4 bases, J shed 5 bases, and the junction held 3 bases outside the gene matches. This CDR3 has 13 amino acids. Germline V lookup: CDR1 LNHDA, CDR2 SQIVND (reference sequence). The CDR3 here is CASSTDRVYGYTF. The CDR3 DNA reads TGTGCCAGTAGTACGGACAGGGTTTATGGCTACACCTTC.

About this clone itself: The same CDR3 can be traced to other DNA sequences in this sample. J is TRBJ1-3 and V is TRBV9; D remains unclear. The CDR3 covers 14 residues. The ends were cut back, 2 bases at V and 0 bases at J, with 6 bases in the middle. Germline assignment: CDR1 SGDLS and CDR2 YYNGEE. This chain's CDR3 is CASSVGSSGNTIYF. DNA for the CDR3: TGTGCCAGCAGCGTTGGGAGCTCTGGAAACACCATATATTTT. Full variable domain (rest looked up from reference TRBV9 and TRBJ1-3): DSGVTQTPKHLITATGQRVTLRCSPRSGDLSVYWYQQSLDQGLQFLIQYYNGEERAKGNILERFSAQQFPDLHSELNLSSLELGDSALYFCASSVGSSGNTIYFGEGSWLTVV.

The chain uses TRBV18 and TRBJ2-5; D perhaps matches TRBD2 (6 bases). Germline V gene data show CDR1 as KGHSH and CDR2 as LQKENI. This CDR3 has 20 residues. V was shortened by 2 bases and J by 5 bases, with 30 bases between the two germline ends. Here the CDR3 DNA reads TGTGCCAGCTCACCATTGCCCTTAACGTATCGGGAGCAACTTTCGGAGACCCAGTACTTC. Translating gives CASSPLPLTYREQLSETQYF.

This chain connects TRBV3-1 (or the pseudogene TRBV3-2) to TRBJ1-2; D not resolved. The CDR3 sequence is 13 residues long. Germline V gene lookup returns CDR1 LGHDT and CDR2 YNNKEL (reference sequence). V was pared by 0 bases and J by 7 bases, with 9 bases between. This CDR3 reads CASSQEERVGYTF. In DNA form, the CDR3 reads TGTGCCAGCAGCCAAGAAGAGAGGGTTGGCTACACCTTC.

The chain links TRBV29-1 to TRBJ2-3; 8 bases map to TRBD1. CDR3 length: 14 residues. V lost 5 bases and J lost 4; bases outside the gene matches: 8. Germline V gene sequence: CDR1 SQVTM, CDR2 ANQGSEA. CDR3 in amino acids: CSVPQGAQPDTQYF. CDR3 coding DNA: TGCAGCGTTCCCCAGGGGGCGCAACCAGATACGCAGTATTTT.

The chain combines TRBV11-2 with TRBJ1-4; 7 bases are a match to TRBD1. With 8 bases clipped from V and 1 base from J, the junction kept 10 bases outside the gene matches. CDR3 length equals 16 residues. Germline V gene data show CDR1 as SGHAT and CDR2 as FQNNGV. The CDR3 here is CASALQGRKTNEKLFF. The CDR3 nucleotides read TGTGCCAGCGCATTACAGGGGAGGAAAACTAATGAAAAACTGTTTTTT.

Here the CDR3 reads CASSQGTGAYNEQFF. The CDR3 DNA follows: TGTGCCAGCAGCCAAGGGACAGGGGCATACAATGAGCAGTTCTTC. The chain is built from TRBV14 and TRBJ2-1; 9 bases map to TRBD1. The CDR3 length is 15 residues. Germline V gives CDR1 SGHDN, CDR2 FVKESK. The V and J ends lost 1 base and 4 bases, in that order; junction bases with no gene match: 2. The full variable domain, its missing parts supplied by reference TRBV14 and TRBJ2-1, is EAGVTQFPSHSVIEKGQTVTLRCDPISGHDNLYWYRRVMGKEIKFLLHFVKESKQDESGMPNNRFLAERTGGTYSTLKVQPAELEDSGVYFCASSQGTGAYNEQFFGPGTRLTVL.

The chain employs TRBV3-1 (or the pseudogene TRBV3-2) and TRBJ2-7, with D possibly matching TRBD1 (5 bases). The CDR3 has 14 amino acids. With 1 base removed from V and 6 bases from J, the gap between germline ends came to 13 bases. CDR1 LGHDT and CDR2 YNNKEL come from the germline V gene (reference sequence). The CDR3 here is CASSQVDTKLEQYF. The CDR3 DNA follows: TGTGCCAGCAGCCAAGTGGACACCAAACTCGAGCAGTACTTC.

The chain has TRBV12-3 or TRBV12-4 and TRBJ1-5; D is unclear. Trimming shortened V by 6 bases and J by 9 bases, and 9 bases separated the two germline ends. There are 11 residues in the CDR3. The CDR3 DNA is TGTGCCAGCAGCCTCGAGGGGCCCCAGCATTTT. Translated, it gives CASSLEGPQHF.

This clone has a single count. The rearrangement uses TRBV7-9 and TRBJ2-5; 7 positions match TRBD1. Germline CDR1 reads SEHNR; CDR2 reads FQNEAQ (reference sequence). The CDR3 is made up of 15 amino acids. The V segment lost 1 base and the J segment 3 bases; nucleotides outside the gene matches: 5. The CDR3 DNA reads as TGTGCCAGCAGCTTAGGCCGACAGGGTGAAGAGACCCAGTACTTC. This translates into CASSLGRQGEETQYF.